This is a list of T cell receptor beta chains from one sample in a study of blood T cell repertoires in COVID-19. Clones were read by immunoSEQ multiplex PCR, and TCRdb kept only the in-frame ones, dropping some. The repertoire holds about 140,000 clones, with approximately 88% as singletons. Sequencing was done on a sample of peripheral blood. These receptors all come from a man in his 70s with acute or convalescent COVID-19. Each CDR3 is given with its conserved first and last residue. D genes are given only for firm matches. Clone size is given for some rows only: seen once, a few or many times, or a class if the clone is expanded.

clone_size: -; j_call: TRBJ2-1; d_call: TRBD2; v_call: TRBV4-1; cdr3_nt: TGCGCCAGCAGCCAAGACACAGGGGGCCGACTAGCGGGACCCAATGAGCAGTTCTTC; cdr3_aa: CASSQDTGGRLAGPNEQFF
clone_size: -; j_call: TRBJ1-2; d_call: -; v_call: TRBV21-1; cdr3_nt: TGTGCCAGCAGCCCTCGTCAGCAGGGATTCTATGGCTACACCTTC; cdr3_aa: CASSPRQQGFYGYTF
clone_size: once; j_call: TRBJ1-4; d_call: TRBD1; v_call: TRBV4-1; cdr3_nt: TGCGCCAGCAGCCAAGGACAGGGGCAGACTAATGAAAAACTGTTTTTT; cdr3_aa: CASSQGQGQTNEKLFF
clone_size: -; j_call: TRBJ1-1; d_call: -; v_call: TRBV3-1/TRBV3-2; cdr3_nt: TGTGCCAGCAGCCAAGGGAGCCCCATGAACACTGAAGCTTTCTTT; cdr3_aa: CASSQGSPMNTEAFF
clone_size: -; j_call: TRBJ1-1; d_call: -; v_call: TRBV6-1; cdr3_nt: TGTGCCAGCAGTGAAGGGCGGAGATTGAACACTGAAGCTTTCTTT; cdr3_aa: CASSEGRRLNTEAFF
clone_size: -; j_call: TRBJ2-1; d_call: TRBD1; v_call: TRBV11-2; cdr3_nt: TGTGCCAGCAGCGCCCAGGGGGTTCGGGGTGAGCAGTTCTTC; cdr3_aa: CASSAQGVRGEQFF
clone_size: -; j_call: TRBJ2-7; d_call: -; v_call: TRBV5-1; cdr3_nt: TGCGCCAGTGGACTCCACAGCTCCTACGAGCAGTACTTC; cdr3_aa: CASGLHSSYEQYF
clone_size: once; j_call: TRBJ1-1; d_call: -; v_call: TRBV18; cdr3_nt: TGTGCCAGCTCACCAACTGGACAGTACACTGAAGCTTTCTTT; cdr3_aa: CASSPTGQYTEAFF
clone_size: -; j_call: TRBJ2-3; d_call: TRBD1; v_call: TRBV6-4; cdr3_nt: TGTGCCAGCAGTGCCCTGACAGGGGCGAGAGATACGCAGTATTTT; cdr3_aa: CASSALTGARDTQYF
clone_size: -; j_call: TRBJ2-7; d_call: TRBD1; v_call: TRBV5-1; cdr3_nt: TGCGCCAGCAGCCCGAGGACAGGGGAGCACGAGCAGTACTTC; cdr3_aa: CASSPRTGEHEQYF
clone_size: -; j_call: TRBJ1-6; d_call: -; v_call: TRBV6-5; cdr3_nt: TGTGCCAGCAGACGACAGGCTTCACCCCTCCACTTT; cdr3_aa: CASRRQASPLHF